The 25 T cell receptor beta chains given below trace back to one sample, sequenced in a study of metastatic and nonmetastatic thyroid tumors. TCRdb called clones again from the PCR reads with MiXCR. The sample yields tens of thousands of clones, about 12% seen once. Ahead of thyroid surgery, no patient had received treatment of any kind. The sample was blood. These receptors came from a male donor with papillary thyroid cancer or a benign thyroid nodule (not recorded which). Some clones in this sample may be carry-over from other donors' samples.

There are many counts of this clone. V is TRBV19 and J is TRBJ1-5; the D is unclear. The germline V gene encodes CDR1 LNHDA and CDR2 SQIVND (reference sequence). The CDR3 extends over 13 amino acids. Trimming left V 5 bases short and J 6 bases short, with 11 bases between. CDR3 sequence (DNA): TGTGCCAGTAGTCCTTCGCTGGGTCAGCCCCAGCATTTT. Protein sequence: CASSPSLGQPQHF.

In its sample, this clone was seen many times. The CDR3 sequence: CASTDNRDRVSYEQYF. CDR3 nucleotide sequence: TGTGCCAGCACCGACAACCGGGACAGAGTATCCTACGAGCAGTACTTC. This chain joins TRBV6-1 and TRBJ2-7; TRBD1 aligns across 7 bases. CDR1 and CDR2 (germline): MNHNS, SASEGT. V shed 7 bases, J shed 1 base, and the junction held 13 bases outside the gene matches. The CDR3 has 16 amino acids.

This clone was seen ten or more times. The V gene is TRBV19, the J gene TRBJ1-1; possible D gene TRBD1, 5 bases. The CDR3 consists of 14 residues. Germline CDR1 reads LNHDA; CDR2 reads SQIVND (reference sequence). Trimming removed 6 bases at V and 2 bases at J, with 13 bases between. This CDR3 reads CASRRDRVNTEAFF. The CDR3 bases are TGTGCCAGTAGACGGGACCGGGTAAACACTGAAGCTTTCTTT.

This clone was seen a handful of times. This sequence joins TRBV28 and TRBJ2-1; TRBD2 aligns across 7 bases. Germline CDR1 is MDHEN and CDR2 is SYDVKM. V gave up 2 bases and J gave up 6 bases; unmatched junction bases: 7. CDR3 size: 15 residues. CDR3 DNA sequence: TGTGCCAGCAGTTTACCACCTACTAGCGTCAATGAGCAGTTCTTC. It encodes CASSLPPTSVNEQFF.

This clone came up many times. A read error may explain this, as a much larger clone is one base away. The rearrangement uses TRBV28 and TRBJ2-6, with TRBD2 as a possible D gene (6 bases). This CDR3 region has 15 residues. CDR1 MDHEN and CDR2 SYDVKM come from the germline V gene. The V gene lost 7 bases and the J gene lost 2 bases, with 12 bases spanning the gap. The CDR3 is CASIPGEPGANVLTF. CDR3 nucleotide sequence: TGTGCCAGCATCCCGGGGGAACCTGGGGCCAACGTCCTGACTTTC. The full variable domain, with the rest looked up from reference TRBV28 and TRBJ2-6, is DVKVTQSSRYLVKRTGEKVFLECVQDMDHENMFWYRQDPGLGLRLIYFSYDVKMKEKGDIPEGYSVSREKKERFSLILESASTNQTSMYLCASIPGEPGANVLTFGAGSRLTVL.

This clone has just a few counts. The CDR3: CASSLCLGRGRNSPLHF. The CDR3 nucleotides are TGTGCCAGCAGTTTATGTTTAGGGAGGGGGCGTAATTCACCCCTCCACTTT. The V gene is TRBV27, the J gene TRBJ1-6; TRBD1 matches 7 bases. The CDR3 sequence is 17 residues long. The V gene's germline CDR1 is MNHEY and CDR2 SMNVEV (reference sequence). The V gene end was trimmed by 1 base and the J gene end by 6 bases; junction bases not matched to a gene: 9.

By share of the sample, this clone is medium-sized (0.01 to 0.1%). This rearrangement joins TRBV6-1 to TRBJ2-7; TRBD1 agrees at 7 bases. Germline lookup yields CDR1 MNHNS and CDR2 SASEGT. The length of the CDR3 is 15 residues. The J segment lost 5 bases and the V segment lost 1 base, leaving 8 bases of the junction unmatched. The CDR3 here is CASSEVPGQRDEQYF. DNA for the CDR3: TGTGCCAGCAGTGAAGTCCCGGGACAGAGGGACGAGCAGTACTTC.

This clone was seen ten or more times. The gene calls are TRBV27 and TRBJ2-4; perhaps TRBD1 as D (5 bases). Germline-derived CDR1 and CDR2 are MNHEY and SMNVEV (reference sequence). The CDR3 has 14 residues. Trimming took 8 bases from V and 0 from J, leaving 11 bases between them. CDR3 sequence: CASRTLLAKNIQYF. In DNA, the CDR3 is TGTGCCAGCCGGACACTCCTAGCCAAAAACATTCAGTACTTC.

By share of the sample, this clone is medium-sized. The V and J genes are TRBV6-1 and TRBJ1-3, with D possibly matching TRBD1 (6 bases). The CDR3 length is 14 residues. Trimming took off 8 bases at V and 0 bases at J, with 11 bases between the two ends. Germline lookup yields CDR1 MNHNS and CDR2 SASEGT. The CDR3 DNA reads TGTGCCAGCGGCAAGGGGGACTCTGGAAACACCATATATTTT. Residues: CASGKGDSGNTIYF.

The chain carries TRBV20-1 and TRBJ1-5; D is ambiguous. Trimming cost V 2 bases and J 0 bases, with 5 bases left between them. Germline CDR1 and CDR2: DFQATT and SNEGSKA (reference sequence). The CDR3 is 13 amino acids. The CDR3 is CSARNSSNQPQHF. CDR3 DNA sequence: TGCAGTGCTAGAAACAGTAGCAATCAGCCCCAGCATTTT.

This clone occurred many times. Here the CDR3 DNA reads TGTGCCAGCAGTCTCGTCCCGGGACAGGGGAAGGGCACCGGGGAGCTGTTTTTT. It translates to CASSLVPGQGKGTGELFF. J is TRBJ2-2 and V is TRBV28, with 10 bases aligning to TRBD1. V shed 5 bases and J 4 bases; nucleotides not matched to a gene: 13. The CDR3 extends over 18 amino acids. Germline values: CDR1 MDHEN, CDR2 SYDVKM.

This clone was recorded at least ten times. V gene TRBV6-1 combines with J gene TRBJ1-5, with 11 positions matching TRBD1. CDR1 and CDR2 (germline): MNHNS, SASEGT. This CDR3 spans 17 amino acids. The ends lost 6 bases at V and 4 bases at J; junction bases unmatched: 11. The CDR3 nucleotides read TGTGCCAGCAGATCTGGGGGACAGGGGGATCGGAATCAGCCCCAGCATTTT. Protein sequence: CASRSGGQGDRNQPQHF.

This clone has a count of ten or more. This chain connects TRBV9 to TRBJ2-7; 7 nucleotides align to TRBD2. CDR3 length: 14 residues. CDR1 is SGDLS, CDR2 YYNGEE, per germline. Unmatched junction bases numbered 7, after V lost 0 bases and J lost 7 bases. The DNA for the CDR3 is TGTGCCAGCAGCGTAGATTGGCGGGAGAAGGAGCAGTACTTC. Its translation: CASSVDWREKEQYF. Full variable domain (outside the CDR3, taken from reference TRBV9 and TRBJ2-7): DSGVTQTPKHLITATGQRVTLRCSPRSGDLSVYWYQQSLDQGLQFLIQYYNGEERAKGNILERFSAQQFPDLHSELNLSSLELGDSALYFCASSVDWREKEQYFGPGTRLTVT.

This clone occurred many times. CDR3 residues: CATSEGRGRKSYNEQFF. CDR3 nucleotides: TGTGCCACCAGTGAGGGCAGGGGGCGCAAATCCTACAATGAGCAGTTCTTC. The rearrangement uses TRBV24-1 and TRBJ2-1, with TRBD1 matching 8 bases. CDR3 size: 17 residues. J was trimmed by 1 base and V by 4 bases; bases with no gene match: 8. Germline-derived CDR1 and CDR2 are KGHDR and SFDVKD.

Many counts were recorded for this clone. The chain combines TRBV6-4 with TRBJ2-2; D gene ambiguous. Looked up from germline, CDR1 is MRHNA and CDR2 is SNTAGT. The V and J ends lost 0 bases and 1 base respectively, with 9 bases between them. CDR3 length: 16 residues. The CDR3 spells CASSDSNSENTGELFF. CDR3 bases: TGTGCCAGCAGTGACTCAAACAGTGAGAACACCGGGGAGCTGTTTTTT.

This clone has at least ten counts. CDR3 nucleotide sequence: TGCAGTGCTAGTCCCGGGACTAGCGAAGGCGAGCAGTACTTC. Translating gives CSASPGTSEGEQYF. The chain joins TRBV20-1 to TRBJ2-7, with TRBD2 matching over 10 bases. CDR1 is DFQATT, CDR2 SNEGSKA, per germline (reference sequence). J was trimmed by 6 bases and V by 3 bases; bases with no gene match: 8. CDR3 size: 14 residues.

This clone is deemed medium-sized. The chain recombines TRBV6-1 with TRBJ2-7; 14 bases agree with TRBD2. The germline CDR1 and CDR2 sequences are MNHNS and SASEGT. The junction had 8 bases not matched to a gene; V was cut back by 6 bases and J by 4 bases. This CDR3 has 16 residues. The CDR3 region has the DNA TGTGCCAGCAGACCCGGGACTAGCGGGAGAAAGTACGAGCAGTACTTC. The encoded protein is CASRPGTSGRKYEQYF.

With regard to this clone: The junction shows a germline mismatch at one end, possibly a read error. The chain carries TRBV11-2 and TRBJ2-7; TRBD2 matches at 7 bases. From germline, CDR1 is SGHAT and CDR2 FQNNGV. CDR3 length equals 16 residues. The CDR3 bases are TGTGCCAGCAGCTTAGATATTAGCGGGTGCTCCTATGAGCAGTACTTC. Translating gives CASSLDISGCSYEQYF.

In regard to this clone: Given a much more abundant clone one base away, this may be a read error. The sample holds other DNA sequences that translate to the same CDR3. This sequence joins TRBV29-1 and TRBJ2-1; D ambiguous. The CDR3 has 12 amino acids. Germline-derived CDR1 and CDR2 are SQVTM and ANQGSEA. V lost 5 bases, J lost 10 bases, and 15 bases lay in between. The CDR3: CSVRGPNGEQFF. The CDR3 nucleotides read TGCAGCGTTCGTGGGCCAAATGGGGAGCAGTTCTTC.

This clone ranks as medium-sized. This rearrangement joins TRBV6-4 to TRBJ2-3; D ambiguous. Germline loops: CDR1 MRHNA, CDR2 SNTAGT. The V end was cut by 2 bases, the J end by 2 bases, with 5 bases between. The CDR3 sequence is 13 residues long. The CDR3 bases are TGTGCCAGCAGTGACAGGGCCACAGATACGCAGTATTTT. It encodes CASSDRATDTQYF.

This clone appeared a few times. A read error is possible here, since a much larger clone lies one base away. The chain employs TRBV4-1 and TRBJ2-7, with D possibly being TRBD1 or TRBD2 (5 bases each). Trimming removed 7 bases from V and 7 bases from J, with 23 bases in between. CDR3 length: 15 residues. In germline, CDR1 is MGHRA, CDR2 YSYEKL. The CDR3 coding sequence is TGCGCCAGCATCCGATTGTGGGACCGCTTACGAGAGCAGTACTTC. Amino acids: CASIRLWDRLREQYF.

This clone has a count of ten or more. This chain links TRBV7-3 with TRBJ2-5, with D possibly being TRBD2 (5 bases). Trimming removed 6 bases at V and 5 bases at J, with 19 bases between. From germline, CDR1 is SGHTA and CDR2 FQGTGA. This CDR3 has 15 residues. DNA of the CDR3: TGTGCCAGCAGTCCTAACGGTGGGAGCGCGGAGACCCAGTACTTC. Protein product: CASSPNGGSAETQYF.

This clone was counted at least ten times. The J gene is TRBJ1-1, the V gene TRBV10-3; 7 nucleotides match TRBD1. The V segment lost 5 bases and the J segment 8 bases; nucleotides outside the gene matches: 5. The germline V gene has CDR1 ENHRY and CDR2 SYGVKD. CDR3 size: 12 residues. Written as DNA, the CDR3 is TGTGCCATCAGTCTATCGGGACAGGAAGCTTTCTTT. It specifies CAISLSGQEAFF.

This clone appeared once. It may be a read error: a sequence one base away is much more abundant. The same CDR3 can be traced to other DNA sequences in this sample. This chain links TRBV20-1 with TRBJ2-5, with 8 bases aligning to TRBD1. This CDR3 comprises 14 residues. J was trimmed by 2 bases and V by 5 bases; bases with no gene match: 7. Germline V gene lookup returns CDR1 DFQATT and CDR2 SNEGSKA (reference sequence). The CDR3 loop is CSAQTGVLQETQYF. As DNA, the CDR3 is TGCAGTGCTCAGACAGGGGTGCTACAAGAGACCCAGTACTTC.

This clone was detected ten times or more. The CDR3 DNA follows: TGCAGTGCTTGCGGACAGGGAGGCTACGAGCAGTACTTC. Translation gives CSACGQGGYEQYF. This chain connects TRBV20-1 to TRBJ2-7; 8 bases align to TRBD1. This CDR3 comprises 13 residues. From germline, CDR1 is DFQATT and CDR2 SNEGSKA (reference sequence). V was pared by 5 bases and J by 3 bases, with 6 bases of the junction left unmatched.